A selection of T cell receptor beta chains follows, all from one sample in a study of vaccination effects on CD4 cells after COVID-19. The antigens of these receptors remain unknown. TCRdb's copy holds only in-frame clones and misses some; the assay was immunoSEQ multiplex PCR. There are 20,000 to 30,000 clones in the sample; about 76% occur only once, and 15% to 20% lies in the top ten. The sequencing used CD4+ T cells from PBMCs cultured with HCoV-NL63 spike peptides, collected before COVID-19 vaccination. These receptors came from a human donor who had a prior SARS-CoV-2 infection. Both conserved end residues are trimmed from each CDR3. Fields, in order: J gene, V gene, CDR3 protein.

TRBJ2-2	TRBV7-3	ASSPPGTRNTGELF
TRBJ2-7	TRBV2	ASSEAPLAGGRPYEQY
TRBJ2-5	TRBV6-5	ASGNRREQETQY
TRBJ2-3	TRBV5-6	ASSLVVTDTQY
TRBJ2-1	TRBV24-1	ATSDLAPSGRKF
TRBJ2-2	TRBV19	ASSIPRVPSRELF
TRBJ2-7	TRBV6-5	ASRRDYSYEQY
TRBJ2-7	TRBV18	ASSLGAGTYEQY
TRBJ1-1	TRBV7-9	ASSPAPLNTEAF
TRBJ2-3	TRBV10-1	ASSEYENKQREGPPDTQY
TRBJ1-2	TRBV27	ASSSMGAGRGYT
TRBJ1-1	TRBV7-9	ASRHQPTGYFSMNTEAF
TRBJ2-7	TRBV28	ASSLSPWTGTYEQY
TRBJ2-3	TRBV3-1/TRBV3-2	ASSQGTDTQY
TRBJ1-1	TRBV30	AWSVDRFRVNTEAF
TRBJ2-7	TRBV10-3	AISPNRGLPAYEQY
TRBJ2-1	TRBV19	ASSRSGTSGGPYNEQF
TRBJ1-1	TRBV20-1	SASRQGATEAF
TRBJ2-3	TRBV27	ASSLSHAGPSGLNTDTQY
TRBJ2-1	TRBV3-1/TRBV3-2	ASSPLAGESNEQF
TRBJ1-5	TRBV4-1	ASSQGTGYNQPQH